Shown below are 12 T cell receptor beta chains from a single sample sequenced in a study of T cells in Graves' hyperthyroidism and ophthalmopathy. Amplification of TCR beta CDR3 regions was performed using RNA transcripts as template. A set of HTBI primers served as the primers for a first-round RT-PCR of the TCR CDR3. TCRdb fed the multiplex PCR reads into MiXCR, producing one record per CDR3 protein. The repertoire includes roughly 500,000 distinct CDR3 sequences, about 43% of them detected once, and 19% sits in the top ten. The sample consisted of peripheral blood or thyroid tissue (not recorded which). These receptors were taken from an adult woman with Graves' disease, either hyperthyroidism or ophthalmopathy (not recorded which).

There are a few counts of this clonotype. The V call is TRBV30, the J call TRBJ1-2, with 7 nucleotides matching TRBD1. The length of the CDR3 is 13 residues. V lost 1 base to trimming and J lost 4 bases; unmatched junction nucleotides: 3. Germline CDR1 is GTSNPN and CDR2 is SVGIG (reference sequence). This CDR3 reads CAWSARGPYGYTF. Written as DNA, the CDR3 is TGTGCCTGGAGTGCAAGGGGGCCCTATGGCTACACCTTC.

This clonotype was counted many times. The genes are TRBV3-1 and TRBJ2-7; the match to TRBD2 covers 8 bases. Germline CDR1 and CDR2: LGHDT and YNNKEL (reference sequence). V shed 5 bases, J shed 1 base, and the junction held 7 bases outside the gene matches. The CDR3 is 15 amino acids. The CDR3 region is CASSFSGGPSYEQYF. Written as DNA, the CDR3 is TGTGCCAGCAGCTTCTCGGGGGGGCCTTCCTACGAGCAGTACTTC.

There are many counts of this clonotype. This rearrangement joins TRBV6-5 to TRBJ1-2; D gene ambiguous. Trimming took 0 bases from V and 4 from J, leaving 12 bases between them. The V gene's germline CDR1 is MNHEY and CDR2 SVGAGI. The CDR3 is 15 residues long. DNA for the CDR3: TGTGCCAGCAGTTACTCGATCGGAGACCTCTATGGCTACACCTTC. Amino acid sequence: CASSYSIGDLYGYTF.

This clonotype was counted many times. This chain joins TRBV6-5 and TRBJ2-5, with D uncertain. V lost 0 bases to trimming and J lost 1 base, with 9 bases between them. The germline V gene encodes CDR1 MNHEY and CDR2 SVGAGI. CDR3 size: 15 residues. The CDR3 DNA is TGTGCCAGCAGTTACTCGGGCAGCTTCCAAGAGACCCAGTACTTC. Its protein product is CASSYSGSFQETQYF.

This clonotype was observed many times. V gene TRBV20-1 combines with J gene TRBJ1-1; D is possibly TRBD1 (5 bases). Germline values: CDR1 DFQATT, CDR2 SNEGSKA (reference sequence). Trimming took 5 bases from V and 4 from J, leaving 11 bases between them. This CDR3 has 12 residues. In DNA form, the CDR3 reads TGCAGTGCTCCTGGGGGTGGCACTGAAGCTTTCTTT. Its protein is CSAPGGGTEAFF.

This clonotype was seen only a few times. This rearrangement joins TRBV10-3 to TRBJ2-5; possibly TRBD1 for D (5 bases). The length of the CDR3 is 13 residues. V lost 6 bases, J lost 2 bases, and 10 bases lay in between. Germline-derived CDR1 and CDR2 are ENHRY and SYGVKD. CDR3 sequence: CAISPGIQETQYF. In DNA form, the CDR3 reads TGTGCCATCAGCCCAGGGATACAAGAGACCCAGTACTTC.

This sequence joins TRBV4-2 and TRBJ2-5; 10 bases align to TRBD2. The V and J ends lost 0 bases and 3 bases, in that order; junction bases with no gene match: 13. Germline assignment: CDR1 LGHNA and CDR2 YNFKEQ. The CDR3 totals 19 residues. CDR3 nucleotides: TGTGCCAGCAGCCAAGAACAGGGCCTAGCGGGAGTTGGGAAAGAGACCCAGTACTTC. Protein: CASSQEQGLAGVGKETQYF.

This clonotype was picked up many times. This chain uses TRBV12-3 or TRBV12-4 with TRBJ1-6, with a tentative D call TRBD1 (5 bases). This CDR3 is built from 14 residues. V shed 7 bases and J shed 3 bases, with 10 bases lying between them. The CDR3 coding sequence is TGTGCCAGCAAAGGGACGGACTATAATTCACCCCTCCACTTT. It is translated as CASKGTDYNSPLHF.

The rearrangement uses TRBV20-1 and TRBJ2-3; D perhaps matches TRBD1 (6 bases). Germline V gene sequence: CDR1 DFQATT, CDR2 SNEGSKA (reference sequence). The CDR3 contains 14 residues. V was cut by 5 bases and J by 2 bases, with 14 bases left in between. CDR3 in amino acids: CSARSTGITDTQYF. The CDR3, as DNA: TGCAGTGCTCGATCGACAGGAATCACAGATACGCAGTATTTT.

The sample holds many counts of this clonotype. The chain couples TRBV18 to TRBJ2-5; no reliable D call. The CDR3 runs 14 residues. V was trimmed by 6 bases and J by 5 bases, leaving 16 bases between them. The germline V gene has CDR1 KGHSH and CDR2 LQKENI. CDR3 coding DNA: TGTGCCAGCTCCACCCGAGAGGAATGGGAGACCCAGTACTTC. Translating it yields CASSTREEWETQYF.

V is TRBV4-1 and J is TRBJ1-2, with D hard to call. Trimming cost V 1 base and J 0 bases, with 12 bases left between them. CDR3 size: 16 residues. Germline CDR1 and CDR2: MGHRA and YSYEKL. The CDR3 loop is CASSQVLVRSNYGYTF. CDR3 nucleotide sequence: TGCGCCAGCAGCCAAGTTCTGGTACGGTCTAACTATGGCTACACCTTC.

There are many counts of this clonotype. This CDR3 reads CASSPGGGSYEQYF. CDR3 DNA sequence: TGTGCCAGCAGCCCCGGCGGGGGCTCCTACGAGCAGTACTTC. The chain is built from TRBV9 and TRBJ2-7; 7 bases match TRBD2. Trimming took 4 bases from V and 0 from J; bases not matched to a gene: 4. The CDR3 consists of 14 residues. The germline V gene has CDR1 SGDLS and CDR2 YYNGEE. The full variable domain, completed using reference TRBV9 and TRBJ2-7, is DSGVTQTPKHLITATGQRVTLRCSPRSGDLSVYWYQQSLDQGLQFLIQYYNGEERAKGNILERFSAQQFPDLHSELNLSSLELGDSALYFCASSPGGGSYEQYFGPGTRLTVT.